These 18 T cell receptor beta chains originate from one sample sequenced in a study of T cell clonality in common variable immunodeficiency. Clones were read by immunoSEQ multiplex PCR, and TCRdb kept only the in-frame ones, dropping some. The sample contains about 37,000 clones, none of them singletons. The sequencing sample was made of peripheral blood mononuclear cells. These receptors all stem from a person aged 18 to 69 in good health.

This clone was observed many times. Read sequence stops 3 residues before the CDR3 end, and the germline J gene provides the missing end. The gene calls are TRBV27 and TRBJ2-1; D ambiguous. The ends were cut back, 2 bases at V and 6 bases at J, with 11 bases in the middle. Germline V gene data show CDR1 as MNHEY and CDR2 as SMNVEV (reference sequence). The CDR3 covers 14 residues. The covered CDR3 bases are TGTGCCAGCAGTTTAGTGGCGGAAGGCAATGAG. This encodes CASSLVAEGNE. The whole CDR3 is CASSLVAEGNEQFF.

This clone was detected a few times. The read comes to an end 3 residues before the CDR3 does, leaving the germline J gene to fill in the end. V gene TRBV20-1 combines with J gene TRBJ2-3, with D possibly matching TRBD2 (7 bases). Germline-derived CDR1 and CDR2 are DFQATT and SNEGSKA (reference sequence). This CDR3 contains 14 residues. The CDR3 region is CSARGRGKNQPQYF. The DNA read from the CDR3 is TGCAGTGCTAGGGGGAGGGGGAAGAATCAGCCG.

This clone was seen at least ten times. Sequencing ends 3 residues short of the CDR3 end; the germline J gene provides the rest. The gene calls are TRBV5-6 and TRBJ1-1; 9 bases are shared with TRBD1. The CDR3 totals 14 residues. J gave up 3 bases and V 4 bases, and 4 bases lay outside the gene matches. Germline V CDR1 and CDR2: SGHDT, YYEEEE. CDR3 bases read: TGTGCCAGCAGCACCGGGACAGGGTACACTGAA. Translated: CASSTGTGYTE. In full, the CDR3 reads CASSTGTGYTEAFF. Drawing the rest from reference TRBV5-6 and TRBJ1-1, the complete variable domain is DAGVTQSPTHLIKTRGQQVTLRCSPKSGHDTVSWYQQALGQGPQFIFQYYEEEERQRGNFPDRFSGHQFPNYSSELNVNALLLGDSALYLCASSTGTGYTEAFFGQGTRLTVV.

This clone was counted many times. The read is 3 residues too short to cover the CDR3 end, so that end is filled in from the germline J gene. The rearrangement links TRBV20-1 to TRBJ2-3, with 10 bases aligning to TRBD1. Trimming at V came to 4 bases and at J to 2 bases, leaving 6 bases not matched to a gene. The CDR3 is made up of 15 amino acids. Germline V gene lookup returns CDR1 DFQATT and CDR2 SNEGSKA (reference sequence). The sequenced CDR3 bases are TGCAGTGCTAATTCCGGGACAGGGGTCACAGATACG. Residues: CSANSGTGVTDT. The complete CDR3 sequence is CSANSGTGVTDTQYF.

This clone was seen repeatedly, ten times or more. From the germline J gene comes the end of the CDR3, since the read stops 3 residues before it. V usage is TRBV5-4 and J usage is TRBJ2-2; perhaps TRBD2 as D (5 bases). Trimming shortened V by 3 bases and J by 4 bases, and 10 bases separated the two germline ends. CDR1 and CDR2 (germline): SGHNT, YYREEE (reference sequence). CDR3 length: 14 residues. CDR3 DNA (partial): TGTGCCAGCAGCTCCGGACTCGCCACCGGGGAG. Translated: CASSSGLATGE. The whole CDR3 region reads CASSSGLATGELFF.

This clone was found many times. The read terminates 3 residues before the CDR3 end, so the remaining end is supplied by the germline J gene. V usage is TRBV5-4 and J usage is TRBJ2-3, with TRBD1 matching over 8 bases. The ends lost 4 bases at V and 4 bases at J; junction bases unmatched: 5. This CDR3 region has 14 residues. Germline V CDR1 and CDR2: SGHNT, YYREEE (reference sequence). CDR3: CASSPGQGPDTQYF. CDR3 DNA (partial): TGTGCCAGCAGCCCTGGACAGGGTCCAGATACG. The whole variable domain, filled in from reference TRBV5-4 and TRBJ2-3, reads ETGVTQSPTHLIKTRGQQVTLRCSSQSGHNTVSWYQQALGQGPQFIFQYYREEENGRGNFPPRFSGLQFPNYSSELNVNALELDDSALYLCASSPGQGPDTQYFGPGTRLTVL.

There are many counts of this clone. The observed sequence ends 3 residues before the CDR3 terminus, with the missing tail filled in from the germline J gene. The chain joins TRBV20-1 to TRBJ2-1; a weak D match, TRBD1 (6 bases). The CDR3 covers 15 residues. Looked up from germline, CDR1 is DFQATT and CDR2 is SNEGSKA (reference sequence). V was clipped by 6 bases and J by 9 bases, with 24 bases between them. CDR3 residues: CSAHPGATLVSEQFF. The DNA read from the CDR3 is TGCAGTGCGCACCCAGGGGCCACCCTGGTGAGTGAG.

This clone has at least ten counts. The read ends 3 residues early relative to the CDR3; the germline J gene fills the gap. The chain joins TRBV5-1 to TRBJ2-1; D gene ambiguous. This CDR3 comprises 16 residues. Trimming cost V 0 bases and J 0 bases, with 10 bases left between them. In germline, CDR1 is SGHRS, CDR2 YFSETQ. Partial CDR3 DNA: TGCGCCAGCAGCTTGGAAGCGAAGAGCTCCTACAATGAG. Its protein is CASSLEAKSSYNE. In full, the CDR3 reads CASSLEAKSSYNEQFF.

In its sample, this clone was seen many times. The CDR3 end falls 3 residues outside the read, so it is completed with the germline J gene. The genes are TRBV6-4 and TRBJ1-1; D not resolved. The CDR3 covers 14 residues. Trimming removed 5 bases from V and 1 base from J, with 11 bases in between. From germline, CDR1 is MRHNA and CDR2 SNTAGT. CDR3 DNA (partial): TGTGCCAGCAGTCCACGGGTAGGGAACACTGAA. As protein: CASSPRVGNTE. In full, the CDR3 reads CASSPRVGNTEAFF.

This clone was detected many times. The CDR3 sequence is CSARPGQGASGYTF. The part of the CDR3 DNA that was read is TGCAGTGCTAGGCCCGGACAGGGGGCGTCTGGC. The chain is built from TRBV20-1 and TRBJ1-2, with 11 bases aligning to TRBD1. The sequence runs out 3 residues before the end of the CDR3; the remainder is reconstructed from the germline J gene. Unmatched junction bases numbered 7, after V lost 3 bases and J lost 7 bases. The CDR3 contains 14 residues. The V gene's germline CDR1 is DFQATT and CDR2 SNEGSKA (reference sequence).

This clone was found many times. One end of the junction fails to match germline, which may point to a read error. The CDR3 goes on 3 residues after the read ends, and that part is filled in from the germline J gene. The chain is built from TRBV15 and TRBJ2-1; D possibly corresponds to TRBD1 (5 bases). Looked up from germline, CDR1 is LNHNV and CDR2 is YYDKDF (reference sequence). The CDR3 sequence is 16 residues long. CDR3 region: CATREGHSSLFNEQFF. The CDR3 DNA, read in part, is TGTGCAACCAGGGAAGGCCACAGCTCCCTCTTCAATGAG.

This clone was detected many times. The CDR3 here is CAWSVQMNTEAFF. CDR3 DNA, as far as it was read: TGTGCCTGGAGTGTACAAATGAACACTGAA. This rearrangement joins TRBV30 to TRBJ1-1; unclear D gene. The CDR3 end falls 3 residues outside the read, so it is completed with the germline J gene. Trimming pared 0 bases from V and 0 bases from J, leaving 5 bases between. The CDR3 is 13 residues long. From germline, CDR1 is GTSNPN and CDR2 SVGIG (reference sequence).

This clone was picked up a small number of times. Read data end 3 residues before the CDR3 end; the end is taken from the germline J gene. This chain joins TRBV19 and TRBJ1-5; D gene ambiguous. Germline V gives CDR1 LNHDA, CDR2 SQIVND (reference sequence). The germline V and J ends were trimmed by 3 bases and 4 bases, with 10 bases remaining between them. This CDR3 contains 14 residues. CDR3 amino acids: CASSISVPNQPQHF. The part of the CDR3 DNA that was read is TGTGCCAGTAGTATTTCCGTCCCGAATCAGCCC.

This clone was detected ten times or more. The CDR3 end lies 3 residues beyond the end of the read and is filled in from the germline J gene. The V gene is TRBV5-1, the J gene TRBJ2-5; TRBD1 matches 8 bases. The CDR3 runs 13 residues. Per the germline V gene, CDR1 is SGHRS and CDR2 is YFSETQ. With V trimmed by 3 bases and J by 5 bases, 3 bases remained unmatched. Partial CDR3 DNA: TGCGCCAGCAGCTCTGGACAGGGCGAGACC. Protein sequence: CASSSGQGET. From start to end, the CDR3 is CASSSGQGETQYF.

This clone was observed at least ten times. The read terminates 3 residues before the CDR3 end, so the remaining end is supplied by the germline J gene. The chain uses TRBV6-1 and TRBJ1-3; D is unresolved. V lost 0 bases and J 4 bases, leaving 4 bases between the germline ends. This CDR3 is built from 13 residues. Germline V lookup: CDR1 MNHNS, CDR2 SASEGT. Incomplete CDR3 DNA: TGTGCCAGCAGTGAAGCGCGAGGAAACACC. This encodes CASSEARGNT. The entire CDR3 reads CASSEARGNTIYF.

This clone was observed many times. From the germline J gene comes the end of the CDR3, since the read stops 3 residues before it. The chain employs TRBV5-1 and TRBJ2-1; 15 nucleotides line up with TRBD2. The J segment lost 5 bases and the V segment lost 0 bases, leaving 3 bases of the junction unmatched. Germline CDR1 reads SGHRS; CDR2 reads YFSETQ. This CDR3 is 17 amino acids long. The CDR3 loop is CASSLGGLAGGHNEQFF. The DNA read from the CDR3 is TGCGCCAGCAGCTTGGGGGGACTAGCGGGAGGACACAATGAG.

This clone was seen ten or more times. The CDR3 end lies 3 residues beyond the end of the read and is filled in from the germline J gene. The chain has TRBV18 and TRBJ2-1; 9 bases are a match to TRBD2. This CDR3 contains 15 residues. Germline V gene lookup returns CDR1 KGHSH and CDR2 LQKENI. The V and J ends lost 4 bases and 6 bases, in that order; junction bases with no gene match: 7. The CDR3 bases that were read are TGTGCCAGCTCACAATCTAGCGGGACCAGCAATGAG. The encoded protein is CASSQSSGTSNE. The whole CDR3 reads CASSQSSGTSNEQFF.

This clone was found many times. The sequenced part of the CDR3 DNA is TGTGCCAGCAGTACCCCCCGTTTAGCGGGAGATCGCAATGAG. This sequence encodes CASSTPRLAGDRNE. The whole CDR3 protein reads CASSTPRLAGDRNEQFF. V usage is TRBV28 and J usage is TRBJ2-1, with 9 bases identical to TRBD2. The CDR3 extends 3 residues past the end of the read, so its final part is completed from the germline J gene. Germline CDR1 MDHEN, CDR2 SYDVKM. Trimming took 5 bases from V and 6 from J; bases not matched to a gene: 14. This CDR3 comprises 17 residues.